This entry is about one T cell receptor beta chain. Unique molecular identifiers were present on the cDNA, which also gained a universal primer site by template switching. TCRdb reprocessed the 5' RACE reads with MiXCR, giving one entry per CDR3 protein. The data show a few hundred thousand distinct CDR3 sequences, with 13% to 15% seen just once and roughly 0.46% held by the top ten. This specimen comes from a study of identical twins. In addition, the sample was reused for a study of yellow fever vaccine responses in identical twins.

This sequence originates from a woman between 18 and 29 years old in good health. Sequencing was carried out using CD4+ T cells sorted from blood.

CDR3 coding DNA: TGTGCCAGCAGTGGGGCTCCCCCCTACGAGCAGTACTTC. Translation gives CASSGAPPYEQYF. The chain is built from TRBV25-1 and TRBJ2-7; no reliable D call. Germline V gene lookup returns CDR1 MGHDK and CDR2 SYGVNS. There are 13 residues in the CDR3. The V end was cut by 4 bases, the J end by 2 bases, with 9 bases between.